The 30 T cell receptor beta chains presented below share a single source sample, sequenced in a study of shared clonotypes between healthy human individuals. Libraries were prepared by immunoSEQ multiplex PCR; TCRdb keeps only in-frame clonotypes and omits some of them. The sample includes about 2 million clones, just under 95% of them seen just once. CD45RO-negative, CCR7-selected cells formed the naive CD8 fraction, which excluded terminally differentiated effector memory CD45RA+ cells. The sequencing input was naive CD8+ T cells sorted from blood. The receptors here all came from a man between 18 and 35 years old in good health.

In DNA, the CDR3 is TGTGCCAGCTCACCAGTGACTAGCGGGGGGCTGAGCTCCTACGAGCAGTACTTC. It codes for CASSPVTSGGLSSYEQYF. V gene TRBV18 combines with J gene TRBJ2-7; 13 bases match TRBD2. CDR1 and CDR2 (germline): KGHSH, LQKENI. J was trimmed by 0 bases and V by 2 bases; bases with no gene match: 7. The CDR3 has 18 amino acids.

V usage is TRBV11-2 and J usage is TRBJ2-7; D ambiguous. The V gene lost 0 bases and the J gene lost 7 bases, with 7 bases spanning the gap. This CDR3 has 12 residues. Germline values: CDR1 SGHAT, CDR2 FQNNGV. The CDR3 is CASSLDAVEQYF. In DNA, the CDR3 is TGTGCCAGCAGCTTAGATGCGGTAGAGCAGTACTTC.

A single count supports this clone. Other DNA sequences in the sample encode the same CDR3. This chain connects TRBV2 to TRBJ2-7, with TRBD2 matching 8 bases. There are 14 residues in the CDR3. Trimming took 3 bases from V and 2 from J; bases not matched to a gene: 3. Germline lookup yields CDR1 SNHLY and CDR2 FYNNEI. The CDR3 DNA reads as TGTGCCAGCAGTGAGGAGGGACTAGCCTACGAGCAGTACTTC. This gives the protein CASSEEGLAYEQYF.

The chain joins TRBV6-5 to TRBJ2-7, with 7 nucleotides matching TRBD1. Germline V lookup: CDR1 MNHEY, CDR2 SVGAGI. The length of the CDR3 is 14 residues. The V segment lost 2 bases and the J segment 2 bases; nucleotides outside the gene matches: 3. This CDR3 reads CASSYDRETYEQYF. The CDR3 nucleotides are TGTGCCAGCAGTTACGACAGGGAAACCTACGAGCAGTACTTC.

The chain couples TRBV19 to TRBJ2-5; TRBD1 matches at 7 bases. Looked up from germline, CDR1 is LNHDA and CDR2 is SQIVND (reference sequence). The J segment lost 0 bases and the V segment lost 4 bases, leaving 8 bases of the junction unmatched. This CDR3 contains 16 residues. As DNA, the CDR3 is TGTGCCAGTAGTACCCTGACAGGGACCTACCAAGAGACCCAGTACTTC. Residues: CASSTLTGTYQETQYF.

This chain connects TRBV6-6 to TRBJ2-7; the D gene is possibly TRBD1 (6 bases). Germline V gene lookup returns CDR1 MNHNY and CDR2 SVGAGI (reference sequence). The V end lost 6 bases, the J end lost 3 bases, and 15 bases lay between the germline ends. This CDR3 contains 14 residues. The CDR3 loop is CASRRTDFFYEQYF. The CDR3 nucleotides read TGTGCCAGCAGACGGACAGATTTCTTCTACGAGCAGTACTTC.

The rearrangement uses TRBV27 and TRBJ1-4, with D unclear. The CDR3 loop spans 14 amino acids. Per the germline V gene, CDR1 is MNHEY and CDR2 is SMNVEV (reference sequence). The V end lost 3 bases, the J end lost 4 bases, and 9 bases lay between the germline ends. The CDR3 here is CASSLVAGNEKLFF. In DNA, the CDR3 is TGTGCCAGCAGTTTGGTGGCGGGTAATGAAAAACTGTTTTTT.

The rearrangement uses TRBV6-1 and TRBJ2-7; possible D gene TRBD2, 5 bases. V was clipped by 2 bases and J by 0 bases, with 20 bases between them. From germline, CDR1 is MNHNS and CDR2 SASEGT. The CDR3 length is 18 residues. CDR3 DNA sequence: TGTGCCAGCAGTGAAATGTTTGGGAGTAGCCTGAGCTCCTACGAGCAGTACTTC. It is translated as CASSEMFGSSLSSYEQYF.

In nucleotides, the CDR3 is TGTGCCAGCAGCTTAGCCCAAGGACTTATCCAAGAGACCCAGTACTTC. It encodes CASSLAQGLIQETQYF. The V call is TRBV7-8, the J call TRBJ2-5, with a possible D match to TRBD2 (5 bases). The germline V gene encodes CDR1 SGHVS and CDR2 FQNEAQ. V was clipped by 0 bases and J by 1 base, with 12 bases between them. This CDR3 contains 16 residues.

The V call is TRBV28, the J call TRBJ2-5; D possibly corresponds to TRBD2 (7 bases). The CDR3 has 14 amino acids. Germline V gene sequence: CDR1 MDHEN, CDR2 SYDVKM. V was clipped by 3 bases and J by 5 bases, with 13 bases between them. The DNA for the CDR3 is TGTGCCAGCAGTTTGAGGGGGGGAGTCGAGACCCAGTACTTC. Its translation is CASSLRGGVETQYF.

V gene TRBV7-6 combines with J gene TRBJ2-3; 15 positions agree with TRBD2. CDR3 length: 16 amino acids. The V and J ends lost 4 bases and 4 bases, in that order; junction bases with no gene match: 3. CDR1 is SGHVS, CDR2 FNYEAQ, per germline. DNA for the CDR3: TGTGCCAGCAGCTCGGGACTAGCGGGAGGTTCAGATACGCAGTATTTT. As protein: CASSSGLAGGSDTQYF.

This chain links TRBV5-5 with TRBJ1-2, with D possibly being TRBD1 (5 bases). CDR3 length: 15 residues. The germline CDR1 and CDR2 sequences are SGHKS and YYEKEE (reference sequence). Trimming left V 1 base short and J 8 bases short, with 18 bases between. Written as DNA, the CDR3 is TGTGCCAGCAGCTTGTCCTATTTTGGGGGAGAGGGCTACACCTTC. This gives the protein CASSLSYFGGEGYTF.

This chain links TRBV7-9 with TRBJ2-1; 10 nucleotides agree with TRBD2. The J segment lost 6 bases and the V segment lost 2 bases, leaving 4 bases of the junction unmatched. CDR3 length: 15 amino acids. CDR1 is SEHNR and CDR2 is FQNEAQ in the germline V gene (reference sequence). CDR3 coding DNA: TGTGCCAGCAGCTTAACTAGCGGGGTGGGCAATGAGCAGTTCTTC. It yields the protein CASSLTSGVGNEQFF.

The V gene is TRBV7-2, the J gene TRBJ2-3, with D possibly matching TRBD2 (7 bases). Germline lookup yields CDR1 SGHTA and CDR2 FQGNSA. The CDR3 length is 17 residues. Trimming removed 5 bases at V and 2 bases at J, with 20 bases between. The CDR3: CASSLLPGGPPTDTQYF. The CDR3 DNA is TGTGCCAGCAGCCTTCTGCCCGGGGGGCCACCCACAGATACGCAGTATTTT.

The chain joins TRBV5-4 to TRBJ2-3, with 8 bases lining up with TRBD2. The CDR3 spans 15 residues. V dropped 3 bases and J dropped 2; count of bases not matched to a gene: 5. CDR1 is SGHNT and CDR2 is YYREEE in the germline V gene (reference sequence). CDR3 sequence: CASSSAGGLTDTQYF. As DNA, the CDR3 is TGTGCCAGCAGCTCGGCGGGAGGACTCACAGATACGCAGTATTTT.

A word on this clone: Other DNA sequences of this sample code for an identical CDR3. CDR3 nucleotide sequence: TGTGCCAGCAGTTACTTAGGGGGGGCACAAGAGACCCAGTACTTC. It translates to CASSYLGGAQETQYF. This chain uses TRBV6-5 with TRBJ2-5; maybe TRBD2 (7 bases). The CDR3 is 15 residues long. CDR1 and CDR2 (germline): MNHEY, SVGAGI. The V and J ends lost 1 base and 2 bases respectively, with 11 bases between them.

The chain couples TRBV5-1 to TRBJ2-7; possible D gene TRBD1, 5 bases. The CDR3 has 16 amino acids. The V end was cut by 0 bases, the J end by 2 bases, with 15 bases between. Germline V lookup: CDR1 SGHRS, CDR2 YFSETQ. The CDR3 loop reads CASSLGVGRVPYEQYF. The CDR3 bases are TGCGCCAGCAGCTTGGGAGTCGGCAGGGTGCCCTACGAGCAGTACTTC.

This CDR3 reads CASSQDRLTGTGELFF. The CDR3 DNA sequence: TGCGCCAGCAGCCAAGATAGGCTGACGGGCACCGGGGAGCTGTTTTTT. V and J are TRBV4-3 and TRBJ2-2; D is unclear. The CDR3 sequence is 16 residues long. V was shortened by 0 bases and J by 4 bases, with 12 bases between the two germline ends. Germline V gene sequence: CDR1 LGHNA, CDR2 YSLEER.

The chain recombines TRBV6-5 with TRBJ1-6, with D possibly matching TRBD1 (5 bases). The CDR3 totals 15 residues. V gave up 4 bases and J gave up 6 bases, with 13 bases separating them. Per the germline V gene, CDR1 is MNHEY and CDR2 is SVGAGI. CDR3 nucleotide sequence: TGTGCCAGCAGTTCCTCCGCAGGGATTAATTCACCCCTCCACTTT. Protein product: CASSSSAGINSPLHF.

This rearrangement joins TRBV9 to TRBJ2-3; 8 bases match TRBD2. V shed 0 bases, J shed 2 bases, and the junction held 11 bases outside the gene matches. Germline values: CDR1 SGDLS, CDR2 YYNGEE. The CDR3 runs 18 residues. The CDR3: CASSVASGGLPVTDTQYF. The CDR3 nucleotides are TGTGCCAGCAGCGTAGCATCGGGAGGGCTCCCTGTCACAGATACGCAGTATTTT.

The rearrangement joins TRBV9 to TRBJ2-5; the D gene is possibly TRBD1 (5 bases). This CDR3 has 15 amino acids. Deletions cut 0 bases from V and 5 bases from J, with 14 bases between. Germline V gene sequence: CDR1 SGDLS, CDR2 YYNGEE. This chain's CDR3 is CASSVGRAPGETQYF. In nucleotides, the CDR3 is TGTGCCAGCAGCGTAGGCAGGGCCCCTGGGGAGACCCAGTACTTC.

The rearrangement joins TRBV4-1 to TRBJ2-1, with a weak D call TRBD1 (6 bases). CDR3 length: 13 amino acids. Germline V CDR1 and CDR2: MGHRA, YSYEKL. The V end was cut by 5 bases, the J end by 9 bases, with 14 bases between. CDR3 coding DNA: TGCGCCAGCAGCTGGGGACAAACCACTGAGCAGTTCTTC. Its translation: CASSWGQTTEQFF.

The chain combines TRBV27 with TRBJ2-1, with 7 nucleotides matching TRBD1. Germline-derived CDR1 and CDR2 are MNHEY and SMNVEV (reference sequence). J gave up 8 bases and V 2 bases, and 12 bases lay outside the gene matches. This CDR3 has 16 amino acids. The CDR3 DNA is TGTGCCAGCAGTTTAATTGAGGTCAGGGGGTCGGATGAGCAGTTCTTC. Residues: CASSLIEVRGSDEQFF.

The CDR3 DNA reads as TGTGCCAGCAGCCAAGGGGATGAGCAGTTCTTC. Protein: CASSQGDEQFF. V gene TRBV4-2 combines with J gene TRBJ2-1; D ambiguous. V lost 1 base, J lost 8 bases, and 3 bases lay in between. The germline gives CDR1 LGHNA, CDR2 YNFKEQ. CDR3 length: 11 amino acids.

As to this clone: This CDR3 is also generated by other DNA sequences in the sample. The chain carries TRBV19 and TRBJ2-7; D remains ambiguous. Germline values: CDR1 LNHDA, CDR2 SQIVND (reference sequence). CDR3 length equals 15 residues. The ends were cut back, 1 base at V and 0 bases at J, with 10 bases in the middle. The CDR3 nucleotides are TGTGCCAGTAGTATAGCGGCAGGTAGCTCCTACGAGCAGTACTTC. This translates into CASSIAAGSSYEQYF.

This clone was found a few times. The CDR3 protein is CASSLDRGLDQPQHF. The CDR3 DNA reads as TGTGCCAGCAGCTTGGACAGGGGTTTAGATCAGCCCCAGCATTTT. V and J are TRBV11-2 and TRBJ1-5, with TRBD1 matching over 9 bases. The CDR3 covers 15 residues. V lost 3 bases to trimming and J lost 5 bases; unmatched junction nucleotides: 5. Germline V CDR1 and CDR2: SGHAT, FQNNGV.

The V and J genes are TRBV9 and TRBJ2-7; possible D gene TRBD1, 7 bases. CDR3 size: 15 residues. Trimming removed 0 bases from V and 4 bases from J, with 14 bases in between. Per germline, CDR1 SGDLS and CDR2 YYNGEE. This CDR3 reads CASSVGQGLFYEQYF. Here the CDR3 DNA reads TGTGCCAGCAGCGTAGGACAGGGACTTTTTTACGAGCAGTACTTC.

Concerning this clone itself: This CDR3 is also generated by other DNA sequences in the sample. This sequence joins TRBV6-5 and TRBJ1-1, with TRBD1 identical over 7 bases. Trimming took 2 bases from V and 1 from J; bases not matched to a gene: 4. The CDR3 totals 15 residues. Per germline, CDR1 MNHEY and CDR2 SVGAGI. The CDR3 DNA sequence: TGTGCCAGCAGTTACAGGGAGGGGGCGAACACTGAAGCTTTCTTT. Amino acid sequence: CASSYREGANTEAFF.

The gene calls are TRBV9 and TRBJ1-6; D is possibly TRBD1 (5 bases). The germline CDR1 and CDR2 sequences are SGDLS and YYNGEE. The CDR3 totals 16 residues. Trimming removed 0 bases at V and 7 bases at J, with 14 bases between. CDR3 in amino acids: CASSVVRGFVNSPLHF. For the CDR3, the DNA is TGTGCCAGCAGCGTAGTAAGGGGTTTCGTCAATTCACCCCTCCACTTT. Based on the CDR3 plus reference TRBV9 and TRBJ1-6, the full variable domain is DSGVTQTPKHLITATGQRVTLRCSPRSGDLSVYWYQQSLDQGLQFLIQYYNGEERAKGNILERFSAQQFPDLHSELNLSSLELGDSALYFCASSVVRGFVNSPLHFGNGTRLTVT.

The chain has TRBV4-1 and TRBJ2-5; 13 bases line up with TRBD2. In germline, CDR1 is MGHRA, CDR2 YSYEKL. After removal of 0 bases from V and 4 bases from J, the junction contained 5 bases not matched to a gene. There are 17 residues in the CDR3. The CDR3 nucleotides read TGCGCCAGCAGCCAAGAAGGACTAGCGGGAGAAGGAGAGACCCAGTACTTC. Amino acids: CASSQEGLAGEGETQYF.